This T cell receptor (beta chain) was observed in a study of cytomegalovirus exposure and HLA in healthy donors. Study context: It was reported in a later analysis that the 100 to 150 validation repertoires used the same platform as the 550 to 800 first-cohort repertoires.

V lost 3 bases to trimming and J lost 1 base; unmatched junction nucleotides: 1. Germline V lookup: CDR1 MRHNA, CDR2 SNTAGT. CDR3 length equals 16 residues. This clone was observed a few times. The assay was immunoSEQ multiplex PCR, and TCRdb's table has in-frame clones only and misses some. This sample has some 98,000 clones; over 75% occur once, and the top ten carry about 6%. Sequencing input: PBMCs. This TCR was recovered from a man between 18 and 35 years old in good health and CMV-seropositive. This rearrangement joins TRBV6-4 to TRBJ2-3; TRBD2 matches at 13 bases. The CDR3 nucleotides are TGTGCCAGCAGTGAGGGGACTAGCGGGGGCACAGATACGCAGTATTTT. Translating gives CASSEGTSGGTDTQYF.